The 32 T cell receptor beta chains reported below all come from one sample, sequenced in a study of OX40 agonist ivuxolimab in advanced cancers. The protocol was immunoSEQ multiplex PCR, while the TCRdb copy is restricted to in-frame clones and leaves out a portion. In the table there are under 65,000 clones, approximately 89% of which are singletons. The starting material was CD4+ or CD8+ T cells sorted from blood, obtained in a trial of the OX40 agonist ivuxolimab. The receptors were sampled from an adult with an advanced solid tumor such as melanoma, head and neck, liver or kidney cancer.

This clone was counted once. CDR3 residues: CASSEGSSSSEQYF. The CDR3 DNA sequence: TGCGCCAGCAGTGAAGGCTCCAGCAGTAGCGAGCAGTACTTC. The J gene is TRBJ2-7, the V gene TRBV10-2, with no clear D. Germline values: CDR1 WSHSY, CDR2 SAAADI. Deletions cut 3 bases from V and 6 bases from J, with 15 bases between. The CDR3 is 14 residues long.

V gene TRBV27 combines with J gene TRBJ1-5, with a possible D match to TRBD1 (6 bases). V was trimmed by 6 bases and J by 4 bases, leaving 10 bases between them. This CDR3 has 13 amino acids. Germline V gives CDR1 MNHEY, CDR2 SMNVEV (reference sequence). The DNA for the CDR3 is TGTGCCAGCAGCCTACAGGGAAATCAGCCCCAGCATTTT. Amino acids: CASSLQGNQPQHF.

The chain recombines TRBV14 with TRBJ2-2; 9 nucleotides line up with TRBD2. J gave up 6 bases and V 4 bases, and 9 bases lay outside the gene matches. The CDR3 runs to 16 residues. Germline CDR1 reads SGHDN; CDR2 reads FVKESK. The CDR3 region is CASSPFSSGAAGELFF. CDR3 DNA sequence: TGTGCCAGCAGCCCCTTCTCTAGCGGGGCCGCCGGGGAGCTGTTTTTT. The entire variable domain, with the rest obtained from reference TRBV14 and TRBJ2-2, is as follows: EAGVTQFPSHSVIEKGQTVTLRCDPISGHDNLYWYRRVMGKEIKFLLHFVKESKQDESGMPNNRFLAERTGGTYSTLKVQPAELEDSGVYFCASSPFSSGAAGELFFGEGSRLTVL.

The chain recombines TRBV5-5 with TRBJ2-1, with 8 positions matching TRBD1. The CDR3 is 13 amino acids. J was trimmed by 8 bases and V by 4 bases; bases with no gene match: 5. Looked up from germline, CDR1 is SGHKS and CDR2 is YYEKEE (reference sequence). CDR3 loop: CASSRDRGDEQFF. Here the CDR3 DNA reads TGTGCCAGCAGCAGAGACAGGGGAGATGAGCAGTTCTTC.

The CDR3 bases are TGTGCCAGCAGCCCGAGGGATTGGGACACTGAAGCTTTCTTT. As protein: CASSPRDWDTEAFF. J is TRBJ1-1 and V is TRBV7-6; the D is unclear. The CDR3 extends over 14 amino acids. V was trimmed by 5 bases and J by 3 bases, leaving 13 bases between them. Germline loops: CDR1 SGHVS, CDR2 FNYEAQ.

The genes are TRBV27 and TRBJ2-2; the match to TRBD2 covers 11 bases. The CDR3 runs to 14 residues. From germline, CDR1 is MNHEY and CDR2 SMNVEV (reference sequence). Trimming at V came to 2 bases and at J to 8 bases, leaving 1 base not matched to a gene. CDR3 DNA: TGTGCCAGCAGTTTAAGACTAGCGGGGGGGGAGCTGTTTTTT. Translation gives CASSLRLAGGELFF.

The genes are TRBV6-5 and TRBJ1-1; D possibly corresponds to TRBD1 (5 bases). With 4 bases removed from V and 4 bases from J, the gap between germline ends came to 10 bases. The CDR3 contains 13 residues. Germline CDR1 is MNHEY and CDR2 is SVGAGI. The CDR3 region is CASSSAGTTEAFF. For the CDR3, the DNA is TGTGCCAGCAGTTCTGCCGGGACCACTGAAGCTTTCTTT.

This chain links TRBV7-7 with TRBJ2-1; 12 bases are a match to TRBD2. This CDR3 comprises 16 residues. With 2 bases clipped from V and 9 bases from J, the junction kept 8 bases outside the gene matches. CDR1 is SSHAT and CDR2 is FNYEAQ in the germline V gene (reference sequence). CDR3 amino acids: CASSLTSGGPGAEQFF. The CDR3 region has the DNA TGTGCCAGCAGCTTAACTAGCGGGGGGCCGGGGGCTGAGCAGTTCTTC.

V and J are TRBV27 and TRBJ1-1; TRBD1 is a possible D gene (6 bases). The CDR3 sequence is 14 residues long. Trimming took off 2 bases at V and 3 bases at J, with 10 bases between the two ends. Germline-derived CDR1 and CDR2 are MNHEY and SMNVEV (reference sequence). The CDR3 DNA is TGTGCCAGCAGTTTACAGGGGTCGGACACTGAAGCTTTCTTT. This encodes CASSLQGSDTEAFF.

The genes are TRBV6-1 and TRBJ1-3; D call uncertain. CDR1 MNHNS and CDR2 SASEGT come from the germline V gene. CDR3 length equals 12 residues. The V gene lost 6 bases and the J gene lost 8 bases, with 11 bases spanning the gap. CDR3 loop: CASSAGVDTIYF. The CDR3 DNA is TGTGCCAGCAGCGCCGGGGTGGACACCATATATTTT.

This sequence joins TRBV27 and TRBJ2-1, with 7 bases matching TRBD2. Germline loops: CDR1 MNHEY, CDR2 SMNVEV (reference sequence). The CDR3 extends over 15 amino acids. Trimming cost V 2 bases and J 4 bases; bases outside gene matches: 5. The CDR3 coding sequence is TGTGCCAGCAGTTTAAATCCGGGGGGTTACAATGAGCAGTTCTTC. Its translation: CASSLNPGGYNEQFF.

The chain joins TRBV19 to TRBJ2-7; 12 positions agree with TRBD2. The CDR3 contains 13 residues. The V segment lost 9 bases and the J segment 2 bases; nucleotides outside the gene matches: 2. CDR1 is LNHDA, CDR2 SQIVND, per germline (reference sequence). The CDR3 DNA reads TGTGCCAGCAGGACTAGCGGGACCTACGAGCAGTACTTC. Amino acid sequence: CASRTSGTYEQYF.

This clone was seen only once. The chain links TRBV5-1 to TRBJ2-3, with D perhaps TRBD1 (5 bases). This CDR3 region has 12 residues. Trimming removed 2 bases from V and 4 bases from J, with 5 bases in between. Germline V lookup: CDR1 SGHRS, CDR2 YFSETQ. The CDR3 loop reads CASSLGADTQYF. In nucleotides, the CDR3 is TGCGCCAGCAGCTTAGGGGCAGATACGCAGTATTTT.

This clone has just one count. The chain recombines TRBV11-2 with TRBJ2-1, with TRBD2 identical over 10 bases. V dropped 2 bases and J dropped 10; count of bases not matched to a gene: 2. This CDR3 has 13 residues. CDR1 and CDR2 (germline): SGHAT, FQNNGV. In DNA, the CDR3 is TGTGCCAGCAGCTTAACGACTAGCGGGGAGCAGTTCTTC. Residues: CASSLTTSGEQFF.

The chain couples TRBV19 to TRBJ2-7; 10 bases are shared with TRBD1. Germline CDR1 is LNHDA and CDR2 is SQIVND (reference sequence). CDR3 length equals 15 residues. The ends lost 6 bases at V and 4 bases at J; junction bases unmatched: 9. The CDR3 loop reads CASSFGQGGSYEQYF. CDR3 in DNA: TGTGCCAGTAGCTTTGGACAGGGGGGTTCGTACGAGCAGTACTTC.

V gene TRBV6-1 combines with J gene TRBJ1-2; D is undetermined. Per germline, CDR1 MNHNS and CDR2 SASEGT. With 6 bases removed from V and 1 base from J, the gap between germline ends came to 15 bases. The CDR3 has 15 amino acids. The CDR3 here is CASSLSPDLNYGYTF. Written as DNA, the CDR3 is TGTGCCAGCAGCCTATCACCGGACCTTAACTATGGCTACACCTTC.

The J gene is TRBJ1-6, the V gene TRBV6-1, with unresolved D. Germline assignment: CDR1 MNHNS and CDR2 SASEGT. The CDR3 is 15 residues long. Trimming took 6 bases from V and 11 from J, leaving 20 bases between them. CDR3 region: CASSAGYGLGAPLHF. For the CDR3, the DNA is TGTGCCAGCAGCGCCGGGTATGGGCTTGGGGCACCCCTCCACTTT.

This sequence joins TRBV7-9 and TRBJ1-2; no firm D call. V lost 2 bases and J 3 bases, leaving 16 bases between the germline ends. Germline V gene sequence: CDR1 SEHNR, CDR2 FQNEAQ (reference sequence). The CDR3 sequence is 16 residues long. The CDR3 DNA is TGTGCCAGCAGCTTAAGTTTGTCACCTTTTGACTATGGCTACACCTTC. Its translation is CASSLSLSPFDYGYTF.

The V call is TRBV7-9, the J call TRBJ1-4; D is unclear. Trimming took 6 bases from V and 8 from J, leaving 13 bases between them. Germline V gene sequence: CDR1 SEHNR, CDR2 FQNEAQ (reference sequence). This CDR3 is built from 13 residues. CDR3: CASRGPREEKLFF. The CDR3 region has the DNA TGTGCCAGCAGAGGACCTAGGGAGGAAAAACTGTTTTTT.

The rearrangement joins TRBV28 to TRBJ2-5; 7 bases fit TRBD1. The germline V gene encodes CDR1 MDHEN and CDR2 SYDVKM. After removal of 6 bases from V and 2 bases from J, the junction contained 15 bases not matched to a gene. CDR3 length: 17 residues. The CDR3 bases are TGTGCCAGCAGCTACAGTCCGGGACAGTGGGATCAAGAGACCCAGTACTTC. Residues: CASSYSPGQWDQETQYF.

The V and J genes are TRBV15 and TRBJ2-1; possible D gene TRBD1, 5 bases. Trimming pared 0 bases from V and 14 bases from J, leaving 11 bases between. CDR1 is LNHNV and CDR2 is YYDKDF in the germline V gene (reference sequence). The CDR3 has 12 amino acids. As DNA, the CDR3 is TGTGCCACCAGCAGAGATGGGGCTGATGAGTTCTTC. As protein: CATSRDGADEFF.

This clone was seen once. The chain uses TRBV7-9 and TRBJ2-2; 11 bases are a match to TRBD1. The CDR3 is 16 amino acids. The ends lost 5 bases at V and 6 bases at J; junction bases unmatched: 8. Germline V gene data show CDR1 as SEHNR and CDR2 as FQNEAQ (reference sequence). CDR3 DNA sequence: TGTGCCAGCAGCCAACCTCCGGGACAGGGGGCCGGGGAGCTGTTTTTT. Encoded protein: CASSQPPGQGAGELFF.

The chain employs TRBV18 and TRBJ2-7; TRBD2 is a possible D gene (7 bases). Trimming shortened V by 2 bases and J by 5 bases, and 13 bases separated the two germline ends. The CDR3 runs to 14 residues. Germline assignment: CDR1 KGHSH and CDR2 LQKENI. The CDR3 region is CASSPEGGADEQYF. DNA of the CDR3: TGTGCCAGCTCACCAGAGGGGGGGGCAGACGAGCAGTACTTC.

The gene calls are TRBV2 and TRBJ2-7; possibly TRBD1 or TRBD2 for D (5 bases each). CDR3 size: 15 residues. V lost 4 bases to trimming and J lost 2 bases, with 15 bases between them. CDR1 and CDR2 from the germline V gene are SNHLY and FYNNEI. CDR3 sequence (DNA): TGTGCCAGCAGTGCGGACCTGGGGGTCGCCTACGAGCAGTACTTC. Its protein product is CASSADLGVAYEQYF.

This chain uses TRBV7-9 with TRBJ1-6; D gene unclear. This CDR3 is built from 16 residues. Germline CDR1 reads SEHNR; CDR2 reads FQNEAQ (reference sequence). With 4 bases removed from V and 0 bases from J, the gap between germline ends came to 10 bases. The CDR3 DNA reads TGTGCCAGCAGCTCTTTCCAGAGCTCCTATAATTCACCCCTCCACTTT. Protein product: CASSSFQSSYNSPLHF.

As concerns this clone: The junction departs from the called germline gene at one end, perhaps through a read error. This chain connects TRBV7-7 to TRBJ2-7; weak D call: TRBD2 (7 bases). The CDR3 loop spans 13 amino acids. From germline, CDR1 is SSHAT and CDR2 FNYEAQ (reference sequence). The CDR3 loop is CASSLNREGEQYF. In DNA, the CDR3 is TGTGCTAGCAGCCTAAACAGGGAGGGCGAGCAGTACTTC.

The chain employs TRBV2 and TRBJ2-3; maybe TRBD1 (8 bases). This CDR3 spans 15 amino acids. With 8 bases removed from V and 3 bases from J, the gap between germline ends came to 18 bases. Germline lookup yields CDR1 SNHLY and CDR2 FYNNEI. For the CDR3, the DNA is TGTGCCAGCCTGGGGGGGCAGGGGGCAACAGATACGCAGTATTTT. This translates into CASLGGQGATDTQYF. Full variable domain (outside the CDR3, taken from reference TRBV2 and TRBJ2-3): EPEVTQTPSHQVTQMGQEVILRCVPISNHLYFYWYRQILGQKVEFLVSFYNNEISEKSEIFDDQFSVERPDGSNFTLKIRSTKLEDSAMYFCASLGGQGATDTQYFGPGTRLTVL.

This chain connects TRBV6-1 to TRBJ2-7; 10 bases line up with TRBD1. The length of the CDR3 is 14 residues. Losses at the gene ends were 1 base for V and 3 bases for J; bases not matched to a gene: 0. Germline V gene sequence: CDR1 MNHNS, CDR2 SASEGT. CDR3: CASSEGTGGYEQYF. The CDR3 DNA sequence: TGTGCCAGCAGTGAAGGGACAGGGGGCTACGAGCAGTACTTC.

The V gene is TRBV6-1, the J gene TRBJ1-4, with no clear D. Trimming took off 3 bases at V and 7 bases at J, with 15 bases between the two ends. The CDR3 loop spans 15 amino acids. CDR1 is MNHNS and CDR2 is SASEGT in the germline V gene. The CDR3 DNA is TGTGCCAGCAGTGACTCCTGGACGATAGGTGAAAAACTGTTTTTT. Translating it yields CASSDSWTIGEKLFF.

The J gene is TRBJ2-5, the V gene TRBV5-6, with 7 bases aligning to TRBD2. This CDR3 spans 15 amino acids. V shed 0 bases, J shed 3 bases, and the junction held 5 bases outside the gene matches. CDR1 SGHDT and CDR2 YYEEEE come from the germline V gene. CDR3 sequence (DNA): TGTGCCAGCAGCTTGGAGACTAGCTGGAAAGAGACCCAGTACTTC. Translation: CASSLETSWKETQYF.

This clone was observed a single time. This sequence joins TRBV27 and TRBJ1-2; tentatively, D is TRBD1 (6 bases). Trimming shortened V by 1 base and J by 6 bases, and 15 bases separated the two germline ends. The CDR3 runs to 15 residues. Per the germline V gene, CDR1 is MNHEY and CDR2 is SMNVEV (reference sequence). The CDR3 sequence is CASSLFSGGANGYTF. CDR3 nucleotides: TGTGCCAGCAGTTTATTCTCGGGGGGGGCGAATGGCTACACCTTC.

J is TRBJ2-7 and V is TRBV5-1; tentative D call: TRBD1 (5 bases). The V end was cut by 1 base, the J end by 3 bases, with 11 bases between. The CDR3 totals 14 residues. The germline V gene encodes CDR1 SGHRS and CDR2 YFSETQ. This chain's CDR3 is CASSLSRADYEQYF. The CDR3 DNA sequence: TGCGCCAGCAGCTTGTCCAGGGCAGACTACGAGCAGTACTTC.